The 7 T cell receptor beta chains below all came from one sample that was sequenced in a study of Graves' ophthalmopathy and Graves' hyperthyroidism. Beta-chain TCR CDR3 regions were amplified from RNA transcripts. RT-PCR in the first round used HTBI primers; a second-round multiplex PCR followed. TCRdb passed the multiplex PCR reads through MiXCR, listing each CDR3 protein once. The profile shows some 360,000 distinct CDR3 sequences, roughly 15% of them singletons. The sample comprised peripheral blood. Receptors originate from an adult woman with stable Graves' hyperthyroidism.

This clonotype was recorded many times. The chain joins TRBV20-1 to TRBJ1-1; tentatively, D is TRBD1 (5 bases). This CDR3 comprises 13 residues. Germline assignment: CDR1 DFQATT and CDR2 SNEGSKA (reference sequence). V was clipped by 0 bases and J by 1 base, with 6 bases between them. The CDR3 sequence is CSARDGGNTEAFF. CDR3 nucleotide sequence: TGCAGTGCTAGAGATGGGGGGAACACTGAAGCTTTCTTT.

The table lists this clonotype with a few counts. This may be a read error, as it is one base from a much larger clone. The J gene is TRBJ1-6, the V gene TRBV12-3 or TRBV12-4, with TRBD1 matching over 9 bases. The CDR3 length is 14 residues. Here the CDR3 reads CASTIGTGFSHLHF. The CDR3, as DNA: TGTGCCAGCACCATCGGGACAGGGTTTTCACACCTCCACTTT.

In this sample, this clonotype turned up many times. CDR3 bases: TGTGCCAGCAGTTTAGGGTCGCCAGGGGTAGGCAATCAGCCCCAGCATTTT. Translating gives CASSLGSPGVGNQPQHF. The chain is built from TRBV12-3 or TRBV12-4 and TRBJ1-5; TRBD1 is a possible D gene (6 bases). V was clipped by 1 base and J by 2 bases, with 15 bases between them. The CDR3 is 17 amino acids.

This clonotype was detected ten times or more. This sequence joins TRBV10-1 and TRBJ2-7; 11 bases fit TRBD2. Germline CDR1 reads WNHNN; CDR2 reads SYGVQD (reference sequence). This CDR3 is built from 14 residues. Trimming cost V 5 bases and J 1 base; bases outside gene matches: 1. The CDR3 sequence: CASSTSGRSYEQYF. The CDR3 region has the DNA TGCGCCAGCAGTACTAGCGGGAGATCCTACGAGCAGTACTTC.

This clonotype was recorded many times. V and J are TRBV20-1 and TRBJ1-2; a weak D match, TRBD1 (5 bases). Trimming left V 5 bases short and J 0 bases short, with 19 bases between. This CDR3 is 16 amino acids long. Germline assignment: CDR1 DFQATT and CDR2 SNEGSKA (reference sequence). The CDR3: CSAPRSGGEPNYGYTF. CDR3 sequence (DNA): TGCAGTGCTCCCCGATCCGGGGGGGAGCCTAACTATGGCTACACCTTC.

This clonotype was seen repeatedly, ten times or more. The genes are TRBV4-1 and TRBJ2-5; 7 bases are shared with TRBD1. The CDR3 loop spans 16 amino acids. The V gene end was trimmed by 1 base and the J gene end by 1 base; junction bases not matched to a gene: 6. Germline V gene data show CDR1 as MGHRA and CDR2 as YSYEKL. The CDR3 spells CASSQVWTGLQETQYF. DNA for the CDR3: TGCGCCAGCAGCCAAGTATGGACAGGCCTCCAAGAGACCCAGTACTTC.

The V call is TRBV6-5, the J call TRBJ2-4; tentatively, D is TRBD2 (6 bases). Germline V gives CDR1 MNHEY, CDR2 SVGAGI. Trimming took off 6 bases at V and 9 bases at J, with 15 bases between the two ends. The CDR3 sequence is 13 residues long. Here the CDR3 reads CASSLVGSGIQYF. CDR3 DNA: TGTGCCAGCAGCTTAGTCGGGAGCGGCATTCAGTACTTC.